This T cell receptor beta chain originates from a study of metastatic and nonmetastatic thyroid tumors. General observations from the study: In blood and tumor, TCR beta diversity was reportedly significantly higher in malignant thyroid tumors than in benign nodules.

Among the patients, none had received any treatment before thyroid surgery. Trimming shortened V by 1 base and J by 5 bases, and 2 bases separated the two germline ends. The CDR3 has 11 residues. The germline CDR1 and CDR2 sequences are SGHVS and FQNEAQ. Concerning this clone itself: Its target is unknown.

TCRdb recomputed clones from the PCR reads via MiXCR. The sample contains around 37,000 clones, roughly a quarter of which appear only once. This sequence originates from a female donor with papillary thyroid cancer or a benign thyroid nodule (not recorded which). Some clones in this sample may be carry-over from other donors' samples. Sample: tumor tissue. The chain couples TRBV7-8 to TRBJ1-1; no firm D call. The CDR3 nucleotides read TGTGCCAGCAGCTTAGGGACTGAAGCTTTCTTT. It is translated as CASSLGTEAFF.